Below, one T cell receptor beta chain is given with its context. Its antigen is unknown. Documented time point: baseline, week 1 (first vaccination visit). Indicated treatment: pre-vaccination baseline after standard-of-care therapy. New WHO grade 3 or 4 IDH1-mutant, ATRX-lost astrocytomas were present in all donors. The CDR3 consists of 14 residues. Germline trimming cut 2 bases from V and 6 bases from J; bases unmatched to any gene: 4. Germline CDR1 and CDR2: MNHNY and SVGAGI (reference sequence). This table comes from immunoSEQ multiplex PCR, and its TCRdb copy is limited to in-frame clones, with some not included. The sample carries tens of thousands of clones, under 90% recorded once. This sample was included in a study of a mutant IDH1 vaccine in newly diagnosed glioma. Study details: A 62.5% male, about 38% female split and a mean age of roughly 37 years characterized treated patients.

Study-wide results and caveats: Patients mounted vaccine-induced immune responses in 93.3% of cases.

Sequenced here: PBMCs, sampled from a glioma patient treated with radiotherapy, temozolomide or both. The gene calls are TRBV6-6 and TRBJ1-2; 9 bases map to TRBD1. This clonotype was sampled from a woman aged 50 to 60 with glioma. The CDR3 loop reads CASSYRDRENGYTF. The CDR3 DNA follows: TGTGCCAGCAGTTACCGGGACAGGGAAAATGGCTACACCTTC.